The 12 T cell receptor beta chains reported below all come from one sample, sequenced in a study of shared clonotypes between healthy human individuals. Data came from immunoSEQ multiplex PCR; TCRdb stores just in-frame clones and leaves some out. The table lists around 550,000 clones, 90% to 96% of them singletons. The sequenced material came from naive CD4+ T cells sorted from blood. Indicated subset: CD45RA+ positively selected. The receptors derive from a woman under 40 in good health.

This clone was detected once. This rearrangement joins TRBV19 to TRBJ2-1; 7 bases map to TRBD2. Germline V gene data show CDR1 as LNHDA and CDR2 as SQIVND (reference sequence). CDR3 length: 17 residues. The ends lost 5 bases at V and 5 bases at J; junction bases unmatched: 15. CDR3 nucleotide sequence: TGTGCCAGTAGTCCTACCCTGGGCGGGAGTGGGGACAATGAGCAGTTCTTC. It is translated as CASSPTLGGSGDNEQFF.

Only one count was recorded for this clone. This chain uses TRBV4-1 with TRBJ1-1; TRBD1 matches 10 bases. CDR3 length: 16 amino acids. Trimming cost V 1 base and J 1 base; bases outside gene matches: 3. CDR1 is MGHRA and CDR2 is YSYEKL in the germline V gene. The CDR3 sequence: CASSQGQGAGNTEAFF. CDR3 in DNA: TGCGCCAGCAGCCAAGGACAGGGGGCCGGGAACACTGAAGCTTTCTTT.

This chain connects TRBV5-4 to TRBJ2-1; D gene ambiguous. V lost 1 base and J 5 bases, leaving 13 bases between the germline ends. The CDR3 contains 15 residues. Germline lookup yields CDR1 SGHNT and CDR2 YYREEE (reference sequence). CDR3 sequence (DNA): TGTGCCAGCAGCTTGCCAGGTCCCCTTCACAATGAGCAGTTCTTC. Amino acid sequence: CASSLPGPLHNEQFF.

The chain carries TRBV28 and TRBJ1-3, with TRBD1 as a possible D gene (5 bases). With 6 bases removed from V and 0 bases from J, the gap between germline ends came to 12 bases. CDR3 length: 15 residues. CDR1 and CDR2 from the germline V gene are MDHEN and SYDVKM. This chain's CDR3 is CASRNQGDSGNTIYF. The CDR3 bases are TGTGCCAGCAGGAACCAAGGGGACTCTGGAAACACCATATATTTT. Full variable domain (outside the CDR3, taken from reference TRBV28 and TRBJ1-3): DVKVTQSSRYLVKRTGEKVFLECVQDMDHENMFWYRQDPGLGLRLIYFSYDVKMKEKGDIPEGYSVSREKKERFSLILESASTNQTSMYLCASRNQGDSGNTIYFGEGSWLTVV.

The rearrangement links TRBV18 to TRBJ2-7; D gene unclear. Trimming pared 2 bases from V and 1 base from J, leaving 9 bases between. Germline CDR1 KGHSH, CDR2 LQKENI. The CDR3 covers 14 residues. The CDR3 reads CASSPSQLSYEQYF. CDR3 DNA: TGTGCCAGCTCACCATCACAGCTATCCTACGAGCAGTACTTC.

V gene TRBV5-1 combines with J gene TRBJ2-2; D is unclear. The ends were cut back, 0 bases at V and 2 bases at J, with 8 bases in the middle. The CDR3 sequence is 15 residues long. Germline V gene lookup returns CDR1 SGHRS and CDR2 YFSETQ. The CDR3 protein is CASSLDPDNTGELFF. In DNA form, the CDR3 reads TGCGCCAGCAGCTTGGACCCAGACAACACCGGGGAGCTGTTTTTT.

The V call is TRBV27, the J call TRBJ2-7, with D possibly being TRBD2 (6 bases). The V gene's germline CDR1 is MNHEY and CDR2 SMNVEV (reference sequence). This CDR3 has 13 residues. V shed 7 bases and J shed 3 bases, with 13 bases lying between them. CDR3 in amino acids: CASNGGTGYEQYF. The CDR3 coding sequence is TGTGCCAGCAACGGAGGGACCGGCTACGAGCAGTACTTC.

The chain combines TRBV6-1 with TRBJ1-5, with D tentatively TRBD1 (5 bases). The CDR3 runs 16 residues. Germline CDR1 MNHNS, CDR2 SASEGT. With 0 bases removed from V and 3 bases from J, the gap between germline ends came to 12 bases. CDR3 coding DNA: TGTGCCAGCAGTGAAGCGGGGGAGTTTAACAATCAGCCCCAGCATTTT. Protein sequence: CASSEAGEFNNQPQHF.

This chain's CDR3 is CASSLRDTNTGELFF. Written as DNA, the CDR3 is TGTGCCAGCTCACTCCGGGACACGAACACCGGGGAGCTGTTTTTT. The V gene is TRBV18, the J gene TRBJ2-2; TRBD1 might be the D (6 bases). The V and J ends lost 4 bases and 0 bases respectively, with 9 bases between them. CDR1 is KGHSH and CDR2 is LQKENI in the germline V gene. The CDR3 consists of 15 residues.

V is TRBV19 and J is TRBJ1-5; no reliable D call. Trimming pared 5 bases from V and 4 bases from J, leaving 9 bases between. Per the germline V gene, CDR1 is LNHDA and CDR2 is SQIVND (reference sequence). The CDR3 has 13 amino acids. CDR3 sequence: CASSRGPNQPQHF. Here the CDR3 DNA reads TGTGCCAGTAGTCGCGGGCCGAATCAGCCCCAGCATTTT.

The CDR3: CASSPPGRGDTQYF. Here the CDR3 DNA reads TGTGCCAGCTCACCCCCCGGCAGGGGGGATACGCAGTATTTT. V usage is TRBV18 and J usage is TRBJ2-3, with 7 positions matching TRBD1. Germline trimming cut 3 bases from V and 6 bases from J; bases unmatched to any gene: 6. Germline CDR1 KGHSH, CDR2 LQKENI. This CDR3 contains 14 residues.

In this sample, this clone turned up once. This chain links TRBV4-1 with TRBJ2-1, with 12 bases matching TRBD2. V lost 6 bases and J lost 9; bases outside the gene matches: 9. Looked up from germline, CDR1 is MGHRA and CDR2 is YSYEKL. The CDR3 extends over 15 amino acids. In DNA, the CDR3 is TGCGCCAGCAGTTCGACTAGCGGGAGATCTGGTGAGCAGTTCTTC. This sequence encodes CASSSTSGRSGEQFF.